This entry lists 12 T cell receptor beta chains sequenced from one sample in a study of CD8 T cells in Susac syndrome. RNA in amounts of roughly 0.5 to 1 ug was reverse transcribed with random hexamers. MiXCR was run by TCRdb on the immunoSEQ multiplex PCR reads, yielding one entry per CDR3 protein. Of tens of thousands of distinct CDR3 sequences detected, 90% to 95% appear once; the ten largest clones hold less than 0.3%. Sequencing was done on a sample of CD8+ T cells from PBMCs. Receptors originate from a human donor in good health.

This chain joins TRBV29-1 and TRBJ2-5; TRBD2 aligns across 7 bases. The CDR3 sequence is 11 residues long. V was pared by 8 bases and J by 5 bases, with 5 bases of the junction left unmatched. Germline loops: CDR1 SQVTM, CDR2 ANQGSEA. The CDR3 nucleotides read TGCAGCACGTGGCGGGGGGAGACCCAGTACTTC. Its protein is CSTWRGETQYF.

The rearrangement joins TRBV29-1 to TRBJ1-1; no definite D call. Trimming removed 3 bases at V and 0 bases at J, with 11 bases between. The length of the CDR3 is 14 residues. Germline values: CDR1 SQVTM, CDR2 ANQGSEA. The CDR3 sequence: CSVEWTGMNTEAFF. CDR3 in DNA: TGCAGCGTTGAGTGGACGGGGATGAACACTGAAGCTTTCTTT.

The V and J genes are TRBV18 and TRBJ2-7; D not certain. V dropped 3 bases and J dropped 6 bases, with 15 bases sitting between them. CDR3 length: 14 amino acids. CDR1 KGHSH and CDR2 LQKENI come from the germline V gene. The DNA of the CDR3 is TGTGCCAGCTCACCGCCTGGGCTAGTGGGCGAGCAGTACGTC. Protein product: CASSPPGLVGEQYV.

The chain couples TRBV2 to TRBJ2-7; unclear D gene. This CDR3 region has 13 residues. V shed 8 bases and J shed 5 bases, with 16 bases lying between them. Germline CDR1 SNHLY, CDR2 FYNNEI. For the CDR3, the DNA is TGTGCCAGCCTTAGTGCTTCCATAAACGAGCAGTACTTC. Protein sequence: CASLSASINEQYF. Combining the CDR3 with reference TRBV2 and TRBJ2-7 gives the whole variable domain EPEVTQTPSHQVTQMGQEVILRCVPISNHLYFYWYRQILGQKVEFLVSFYNNEISEKSEIFDDQFSVERPDGSNFTLKIRSTKLEDSAMYFCASLSASINEQYFGPGTRLTVT.

The chain joins TRBV5-1 to TRBJ1-2; D perhaps matches TRBD1 (6 bases). V lost 0 bases, J lost 6 bases, and 15 bases lay in between. Germline V gene sequence: CDR1 SGHRS, CDR2 YFSETQ. The CDR3 is 15 residues long. The CDR3 spells CASSLEQGLRDGYTF. In nucleotides, the CDR3 is TGCGCCAGCAGCTTGGAACAGGGTTTGAGGGATGGCTACACCTTC.

The chain is built from TRBV11-2 and TRBJ2-3; no firm D call. The CDR3 is 12 residues long. The V gene lost 7 bases and the J gene lost 4 bases, with 9 bases spanning the gap. Germline lookup yields CDR1 SGHAT and CDR2 FQNNGV. CDR3 DNA: TGTGCCAGCACCTATTTCCCAGATACGCAGTATTTT. Translation: CASTYFPDTQYF.

This chain uses TRBV7-9 with TRBJ1-5; D remains unclear. Trimming pared 7 bases from V and 3 bases from J, leaving 7 bases between. From germline, CDR1 is SEHNR and CDR2 FQNEAQ (reference sequence). The CDR3 sequence is 12 residues long. This chain's CDR3 is CASTKVNQPQHF. The CDR3 DNA reads as TGTGCCAGCACCAAAGTCAATCAGCCCCAGCATTTT.

V gene TRBV9 combines with J gene TRBJ1-2; D might be TRBD1 (5 bases). This CDR3 region has 16 residues. The V end was cut by 0 bases, the J end by 7 bases, with 19 bases between. Germline values: CDR1 SGDLS, CDR2 YYNGEE. The CDR3 DNA is TGTGCCAGCAGCGTAGGCCCCCATGGGGGTCGGGGTGGCTACACCTTC. Its translation is CASSVGPHGGRGGYTF.

The J gene is TRBJ2-5, the V gene TRBV28, with 8 bases aligning to TRBD1. The CDR3 is 15 residues long. CDR1 is MDHEN, CDR2 SYDVKM, per germline. With 6 bases clipped from V and 2 bases from J, the junction kept 8 bases outside the gene matches. The CDR3 DNA sequence: TGTGCCAGCAGGTTTCAGACAGGGGCGCAAGAGACCCAGTACTTC. Its translation: CASRFQTGAQETQYF.

V usage is TRBV24-1 and J usage is TRBJ2-2; TRBD1 aligns across 7 bases. The J segment lost 3 bases and the V segment lost 5 bases, leaving 5 bases of the junction unmatched. This CDR3 contains 15 residues. Germline values: CDR1 KGHDR, CDR2 SFDVKD. CDR3 loop: CATSAATGYTGELFF. In nucleotides, the CDR3 is TGTGCCACCAGTGCCGCGACAGGGTACACCGGGGAGCTGTTTTTT.

The genes are TRBV29-1 and TRBJ2-7, with D maybe TRBD1 (6 bases). V was cut by 5 bases and J by 3 bases, with 17 bases left in between. CDR1 and CDR2 from the germline V gene are SQVTM and ANQGSEA. The CDR3 sequence is 14 residues long. The CDR3 is CSVFGTPKNYEQYV. CDR3 bases: TGCAGCGTTTTTGGGACACCCAAGAACTACGAGCAGTACGTC.

V gene TRBV30 combines with J gene TRBJ1-1; TRBD1 aligns across 9 bases. The germline V gene encodes CDR1 GTSNPN and CDR2 SVGIG (reference sequence). This CDR3 comprises 14 residues. The V and J ends lost 2 bases and 6 bases, in that order; junction bases with no gene match: 7. The CDR3 nucleotides read TGTGCCTGGAGTTCGGGACAGGGAGGGGCTGAAGCTTTCTTT. This gives the protein CAWSSGQGGAEAFF. Together with reference TRBV30 and TRBJ1-1, the CDR3 gives the full variable domain: SQTIHQWPATLVQPVGSPLSLECTVEGTSNPNLYWYRQAAGRGLQLLFYSVGIGQISSEVPQNLSASRPQDRQFILSSKKLLLSDSGFYLCAWSSGQGGAEAFFGQGTRLTVV.